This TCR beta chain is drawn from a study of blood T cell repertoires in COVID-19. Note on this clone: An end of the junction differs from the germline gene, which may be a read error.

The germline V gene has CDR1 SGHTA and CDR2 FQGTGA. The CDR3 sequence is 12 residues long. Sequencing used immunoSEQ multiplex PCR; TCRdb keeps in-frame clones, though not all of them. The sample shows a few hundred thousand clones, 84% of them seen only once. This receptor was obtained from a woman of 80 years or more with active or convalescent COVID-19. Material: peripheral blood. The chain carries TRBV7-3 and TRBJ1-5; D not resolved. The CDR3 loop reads CASSLNGGPQHF. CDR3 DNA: TGTGCCAGCAGTTTAAACGGTGGGCCCCAGCATTTT. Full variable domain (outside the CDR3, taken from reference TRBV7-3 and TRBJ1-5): GAGVSQTPSNKVTEKGKYVELRCDPISGHTALYWYRQSLGQGPEFLIYFQGTGAADDSGLPNDRFFAVRPEGSVSTLKIQRTERGDSAVYLCASSLNGGPQHFGDGTRLSIL.